Reported below is one T cell receptor beta chain. What it binds is unknown. The entry originates in a study of shared clonotypes between healthy human individuals. In germline, CDR1 is WNHNN, CDR2 SYGVQD (reference sequence). Trimming cost V 6 bases and J 7 bases, with 16 bases left between them. The CDR3 consists of 13 residues. Splitting of CD4+ cells produced CD45RA+ naive and CD45RA-negative memory subsets. Study-wide results and limits: Among donors, the sharing of clonotypes was expected to be influenced by sequencing depth.

Clones were sequenced by immunoSEQ multiplex PCR, and TCRdb holds only the in-frame ones, with some missing. The repertoire has almost 750,000 clones, roughly 72% of them found once; the top ten carry under 2%. The clonotype comes from a woman in her twenties or thirties in good health. Sequencing was performed on memory CD4+ T cells sorted from blood. As to subset: CD45RA-negative fraction. The rearrangement links TRBV10-1 to TRBJ2-7, with D possibly being TRBD2 (6 bases). The chain's CDR3 is CASSETGVQEQYF. The CDR3 DNA is TGCGCCAGCAGCGAGACGGGGGTTCAGGAGCAGTACTTC.